Sequencing of this T cell receptor (beta chain) was carried out in a study of T cells in Graves' hyperthyroidism and ophthalmopathy. This clonotype was seen repeatedly, ten times or more. The antigen is undetermined. Overall study results and limits: Most expanded thyroid clonotypes above 0.001 recurred in blood. The model foresaw ophthalmopathy a median approximately 6.3 months prior to onset. By a 13 V-J model, ophthalmopathy was set apart from stable hyperthyroidism.

Clinical symptoms, serum thyroxine, TRAb, thyroid ultrasound and orbital computed tomography established diagnosis. V was pared by 5 bases and J by 0 bases, with 11 bases between. The CDR3 totals 14 residues. Germline V gene data show CDR1 as SEHNR and CDR2 as FQNEAQ (reference sequence). There were TCR beta CDR3 regions amplified from RNA transcripts. First-round RT-PCR with HTBI primers amplified the TCR CDR3 region. TCRdb passed the multiplex PCR reads through MiXCR, listing each CDR3 protein once. The data show roughly 600,000 distinct CDR3 sequences, approximately 14% seen once. The chain uses TRBV7-9 and TRBJ2-7; perhaps TRBD2 as D (6 bases). Sequencing was carried out using blood. The receptor comes from a woman aged 50 to 60 with Graves' ophthalmopathy. The CDR3 is CASSGGADSYEQYF. CDR3 DNA sequence: TGTGCCAGCAGCGGCGGGGCGGACTCCTACGAGCAGTACTTC. The whole variable domain, filled in from reference TRBV7-9 and TRBJ2-7, reads DTGVSQNPRHKITKRGQNVTFRCDPISEHNRLYWYRQTLGQGPEFLTYFQNEAQLEKSRLLSDRFSAERPKGSFSTLEIQRTEQGDSAMYLCASSGGADSYEQYFGPGTRLTVT.